The entry that follows covers one T cell receptor beta chain sequence. TCRdb called the RT-PCR reads again in MiXCR, with one record for every CDR3 protein. This sample yields about 500,000 distinct CDR3 sequences, of which about 15% are seen a single time; 2.5% to 3.5% belongs to the top ten. The data were obtained in a study of response to subunit inactivated influenza vaccine. The CDR3 totals 15 residues. V dropped 3 bases and J dropped 5; count of bases not matched to a gene: 13. Germline loops: CDR1 DFQATT, CDR2 SNEGSKA (reference sequence). The source material was CD4+ T cells sorted from PBMCs, sampled less than 30 months after vaccination. V usage is TRBV20-1 and J usage is TRBJ2-7; 7 bases fit TRBD1. The receptor was derived from a man aged 50 to 75 who received an inactivated influenza vaccine. This chain's CDR3 is CSASRPQGRQDEQYF. The DNA for the CDR3 is TGCAGTGCTAGTAGGCCACAGGGGAGACAAGACGAGCAGTACTTC.